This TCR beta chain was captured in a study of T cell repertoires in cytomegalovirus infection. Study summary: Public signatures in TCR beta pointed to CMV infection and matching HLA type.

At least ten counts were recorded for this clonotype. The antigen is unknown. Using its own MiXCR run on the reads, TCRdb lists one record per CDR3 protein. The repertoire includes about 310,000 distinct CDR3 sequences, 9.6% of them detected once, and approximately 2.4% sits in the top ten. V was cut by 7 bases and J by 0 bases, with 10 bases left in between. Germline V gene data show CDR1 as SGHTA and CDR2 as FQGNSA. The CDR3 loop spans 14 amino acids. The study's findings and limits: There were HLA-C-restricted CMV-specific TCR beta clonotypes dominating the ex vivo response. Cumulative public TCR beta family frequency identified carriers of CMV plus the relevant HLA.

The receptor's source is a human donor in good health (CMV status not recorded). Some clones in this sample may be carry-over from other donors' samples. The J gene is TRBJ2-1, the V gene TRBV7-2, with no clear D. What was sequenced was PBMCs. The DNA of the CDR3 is TGTGCCAGCAATATAGGAGTCTCCTACAATGAGCAGTTCTTC. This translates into CASNIGVSYNEQFF.